These 22 T cell receptor beta chains originate from one sample sequenced in a study of tumor and adjacent non-tumor tissue in lung cancer. RNA was extracted from bulk tissue without any cell sorting. The library came from three nested PCR rounds adapted from ARM-PCR protocols. From the multiplex PCR reads, TCRdb called clonotypes with MiXCR, one entry per CDR3 protein. The table records 200,000 to 250,000 distinct CDR3 sequences, about 71% of them present only once. The sequencing sample was made of lung tumor tissue. The receptors here all came from a man in his sixties with non-small cell lung cancer.

This clonotype has just a few counts. A read error may be the cause here, since a much bigger clone is one base away. In DNA, the CDR3 is TGTGTCAGCAGCTTAGATCGGGTTAGAGACTACACCTTC. Translating it yields CVSSLDRVRDYTF. The chain employs TRBV11-2 and TRBJ1-2; no reliable D call. The CDR3 length is 13 residues. CDR1 is SGHAT, CDR2 FQNNGV, per germline.

This clonotype was observed many times. This chain joins TRBV11-2 and TRBJ2-1; unclear D gene. Germline V lookup: CDR1 SGHAT, CDR2 FQNNGV. Deletions cut 5 bases from V and 0 bases from J, with 8 bases between. This CDR3 comprises 14 residues. The CDR3 region is CASSKEASYNEQFF. In nucleotides, the CDR3 is TGTGCCAGCAGCAAAGAAGCCTCCTACAATGAGCAGTTCTTC. The full variable domain, rest sourced from reference TRBV11-2 and TRBJ2-1, is EAGVAQSPRYKIIEKRQSVAFWCNPISGHATLYWYQQILGQGPKLLIQFQNNGVVDDSQLPKDRFSAERLKGVDSTLKIQPAKLEDSAVYLCASSKEASYNEQFFGPGTRLTVL.

The chain couples TRBV4-2 to TRBJ2-3; 7 bases fit TRBD2. The CDR3 is made up of 15 amino acids. Trimming cost V 9 bases and J 1 base; bases outside gene matches: 10. Looked up from germline, CDR1 is LGHNA and CDR2 is YNFKEQ. In DNA form, the CDR3 reads TGTGCCAGTAGCGCTTCTAGCGGCCGCACAGATACGCAGTATTTT. Amino acid sequence: CASSASSGRTDTQYF.

This clonotype has ten or more counts. The rearrangement uses TRBV20-1 and TRBJ2-7; the D gene is possibly TRBD2 (5 bases). The CDR3 consists of 14 residues. Trimming pared 0 bases from V and 3 bases from J, leaving 12 bases between. From germline, CDR1 is DFQATT and CDR2 SNEGSKA (reference sequence). Written as DNA, the CDR3 is TGCAGTGCTAGAGATTATTCCGGGGACTACGAGCAGTACTTC. Residues: CSARDYSGDYEQYF.

The J gene is TRBJ2-3, the V gene TRBV29-1; possibly TRBD2 for D (5 bases). CDR3 length: 14 amino acids. Germline-derived CDR1 and CDR2 are SQVTM and ANQGSEA. V was shortened by 3 bases and J by 5 bases, with 15 bases between the two germline ends. CDR3: CSVEPGWLGDTQYF. CDR3 coding DNA: TGCAGCGTTGAGCCGGGATGGTTGGGAGATACGCAGTATTTT.

With respect to this clonotype: The junction departs from the called germline gene at one end, perhaps through a read error. The rearrangement links TRBV5-6 to TRBJ1-1; D remains ambiguous. CDR3 size: 11 residues. Germline V CDR1 and CDR2: SGHDT, YYEEEE. The CDR3 loop is CASSLGPEALF. CDR3 DNA: TGTGCCAGCAGCTTAGGGCCTGAAGCTTTATTT.

The sample holds many counts of this clonotype. The CDR3 here is CASTLFSRPNTEAFF. CDR3 DNA sequence: TGTGCCAGCACCTTGTTCTCCAGGCCGAACACTGAAGCTTTCTTT. The gene calls are TRBV6-2 or TRBV6-3 and TRBJ1-1; D is ambiguous. CDR1 is MNHEY, CDR2 SVGEGT, per germline. V lost 7 bases and J lost 1, with 16 bases in between. The CDR3 is 15 residues long.

This clonotype was seen only a few times. V and J are TRBV29-1 and TRBJ1-5, with 11 bases identical to TRBD1. In germline, CDR1 is SQVTM, CDR2 ANQGSEA. CDR3 length: 13 residues. J was trimmed by 11 bases and V by 4 bases; bases with no gene match: 7. The CDR3 protein is CSVATRDRGSQHF. The CDR3 DNA is TGCAGCGTTGCAACCCGGGACAGGGGGTCCCAGCATTTT.

Notes on this clonotype: One end of the junction varies from germline; a read error may be responsible. The chain has TRBV12-3 or TRBV12-4 and TRBJ1-2; 10 positions match TRBD1. This CDR3 contains 13 residues. CDR3 region: CASSPDRGLGYAF. Here the CDR3 DNA reads TGTGCCAGCAGCCCAGACAGGGGGCTCGGCTACGCCTTC.

Of note for this clonotype: The germline gene is not matched at one end of the junction; a read error may be the cause. This chain joins TRBV11-2 and TRBJ1-1, with D unclear. CDR1 and CDR2 (germline): SGHAT, FQNNGV. This CDR3 has 8 residues. Written as DNA, the CDR3 is TGTGCCTGCAGTCCCCATAGCTTC. Protein product: CACSPHSF.

This clonotype was found a few times. V is TRBV6-5 and J is TRBJ1-4; 7 nucleotides align to TRBD1. This CDR3 is built from 16 residues. From germline, CDR1 is MNHEY and CDR2 SVGAGI. With 5 bases clipped from V and 0 bases from J, the junction kept 6 bases outside the gene matches. CDR3 sequence reads: CASSLAGTATNEKLFF. As DNA, the CDR3 is TGTGCCAGCAGTCTTGCCGGGACAGCAACTAATGAAAAACTGTTTTTT.

This sequence joins TRBV6-2 or TRBV6-3 and TRBJ2-1; 10 bases are shared with TRBD2. The CDR3 has 16 amino acids. V shed 9 bases, J shed 8 bases, and the junction held 16 bases outside the gene matches. The germline CDR1 and CDR2 sequences are MNHEY and SVGEGT. The CDR3 DNA follows: TGTGCCAGAGTGGTGAAGAGCGGGAGGGTCATGTATGAGCAGTTCTTC. This codes for CARVVKSGRVMYEQFF.

The chain recombines TRBV11-2 with TRBJ2-1; D remains unclear. Germline V lookup: CDR1 SGHAT, CDR2 FQNNGV. Trimming shortened V by 5 bases and J by 0 bases, and 20 bases separated the two germline ends. CDR3 length equals 18 residues. CDR3 sequence reads: CASSPVKFAVDSYNEQFF. CDR3 nucleotides: TGTGCCAGCAGCCCAGTGAAGTTCGCGGTGGACTCCTACAATGAGCAGTTCTTC. The full variable domain, its missing parts supplied by reference TRBV11-2 and TRBJ2-1, is EAGVAQSPRYKIIEKRQSVAFWCNPISGHATLYWYQQILGQGPKLLIQFQNNGVVDDSQLPKDRFSAERLKGVDSTLKIQPAKLEDSAVYLCASSPVKFAVDSYNEQFFGPGTRLTVL.

With respect to this clonotype: The germline gene is not matched at one end of the junction; a read error may be the cause. This sequence joins TRBV4-2 and TRBJ2-7; 10 nucleotides agree with TRBD1. The CDR3 covers 16 residues. From germline, CDR1 is LGHNA and CDR2 YNFKEQ. In nucleotides, the CDR3 is TGTGCCAACAGCCAACACGGACAGGGGGGCGGCTACGAGCAGTACTTC. This translates into CANSQHGQGGGYEQYF.

This clonotype was detected a few times. V and J are TRBV6-2 or TRBV6-3 and TRBJ2-1, with TRBD2 matching 12 bases. V gave up 5 bases and J gave up 3 bases; unmatched junction bases: 5. From germline, CDR1 is MNHEY and CDR2 SVGEGT. The CDR3 length is 16 residues. The CDR3 bases are TGTGCCAGCAGTACCAGGACTAGCGGGAACTACAATGAGCAGTTCTTC. Protein: CASSTRTSGNYNEQFF.

The CDR3 spells CSATRTSGNGGETQYF. The DNA of the CDR3 is TGCAGTGCTACAAGGACTAGCGGGAATGGGGGGGAGACCCAGTACTTC. The V and J genes are TRBV20-1 and TRBJ2-5, with 12 nucleotides matching TRBD2. This CDR3 is 16 amino acids long. The germline gives CDR1 DFQATT, CDR2 SNEGSKA (reference sequence). The J segment lost 5 bases and the V segment lost 4 bases, leaving 11 bases of the junction unmatched.

V and J are TRBV6-2 or TRBV6-3 and TRBJ2-7, with 11 bases lining up with TRBD2. Germline CDR1 reads MNHEY; CDR2 reads SVGEGT. The length of the CDR3 is 20 residues. V was pared by 6 bases and J by 0 bases, with 19 bases of the junction left unmatched. The CDR3 sequence is CASRQPSSSGRPASSYEQYF. The CDR3, as DNA: TGTGCCAGCAGACAACCATCATCTAGCGGGAGGCCGGCTAGCTCCTACGAGCAGTACTTC.

This clonotype was counted ten times or more. CDR3 protein: CASSLLGGSSTGELFF. CDR3 nucleotide sequence: TGCGCCAGCAGCTTGCTTGGCGGGAGTAGCACCGGGGAGCTGTTTTTT. The V and J genes are TRBV5-1 and TRBJ2-2; 7 nucleotides line up with TRBD2. CDR1 and CDR2 from the germline V gene are SGHRS and YFSETQ. After removal of 1 base from V and 4 bases from J, the junction contained 7 bases not matched to a gene. The CDR3 is made up of 16 amino acids. Drawing the rest from reference TRBV5-1 and TRBJ2-2, the complete variable domain is KAGVTQTPRYLIKTRGQQVTLSCSPISGHRSVSWYQQTPGQGLQFLFEYFSETQRNKGNFPGRFSGRQFSNSRSEMNVSTLELGDSALYLCASSLLGGSSTGELFFGEGSRLTVL.

The chain carries TRBV28 and TRBJ2-6; a weak D match, TRBD2 (5 bases). V lost 7 bases and J lost 4, with 11 bases in between. Germline CDR1 reads MDHEN; CDR2 reads SYDVKM. There are 14 residues in the CDR3. CDR3 in amino acids: CASMGPGGANVLTF. CDR3 nucleotide sequence: TGTGCCAGCATGGGTCCGGGAGGGGCCAACGTCCTGACTTTC.

This clonotype was counted many times. The chain carries TRBV20-1 and TRBJ1-2, with 8 bases identical to TRBD1. This CDR3 contains 11 residues. Germline V gene data show CDR1 as DFQATT and CDR2 as SNEGSKA (reference sequence). Trimming cost V 4 bases and J 8 bases; bases outside gene matches: 3. The CDR3 DNA sequence: TGCAGTGCTACAGGGGGCCGGGGCTACACCTTC. This gives the protein CSATGGRGYTF.

For this clonotype: An end of the junction differs from the germline gene, which may be a read error. In DNA form, the CDR3 reads TGTAGTGCTGGGACTAGAGGAAAATCAGATACGCAGTATTTT. Its protein is CSAGTRGKSDTQYF. The gene calls are TRBV20-1 and TRBJ2-3, with 8 bases matching TRBD2. The CDR3 consists of 14 residues. Looked up from germline, CDR1 is DFQATT and CDR2 is SNEGSKA (reference sequence).

This clonotype appeared a single time. This clone may be a read error of a much larger clone one base away. The CDR3 end shows no conserved phenylalanine or tryptophan, and so a read error is likely. The chain employs TRBV12-3 or TRBV12-4 and TRBJ1-3; unclear D gene. The length of the CDR3 is 12 residues. Trimming left V 3 bases short and J 3 bases short, with 3 bases between. CDR3 nucleotide sequence: TGTGCCAGCAGTTTCAGTGGAAACACCATATATTTG. Encoded protein: CASSFSGNTIYL.